Described below is a single T cell receptor (beta chain) sequence and its context. J lost 3 bases, V lost 3 bases, and 7 bases had no gene match. CDR1 is MNHEY, CDR2 SMNVEV, per germline (reference sequence). The CDR3 runs 16 residues. In TCRdb, the PCR reads were re-called with MiXCR into one record per CDR3 protein. The sample holds about 20,000 distinct CDR3 sequences, approximately 54% seen once. Localized lung adenocarcinoma, a non-small cell lung cancer, affected the donors. This sample is part of a study of CD4 and CD8 cells across lung adenocarcinoma regions. This chain joins TRBV27 and TRBJ2-4; 8 bases line up with TRBD2. This TCR was sampled from a female donor with lung adenocarcinoma. The CD4 and CD8 labels of this study may be unreliable. What was sequenced was CD8+ T cells from the center of a lung tumor. The CDR3, as DNA: TGTGCCAGCAGTTTTTGGGGGCGGGGGGACAAAAACATTCAGTACTTC. Protein product: CASSFWGRGDKNIQYF.